This TCR beta chain was identified in a study of OX40 agonist ivuxolimab in advanced cancers. Clones were sequenced by immunoSEQ multiplex PCR, and TCRdb holds only the in-frame ones, with some missing. The top ten clones hold over 2% of a sample with under 70,000 clones, 85% of them seen once. Germline CDR1 ENHRY, CDR2 SYGVKD. This CDR3 spans 13 amino acids. The V and J ends lost 10 bases and 5 bases respectively, with 17 bases between them. The starting material was CD4+ or CD8+ T cells sorted from blood, obtained in a trial of the OX40 agonist ivuxolimab. The gene calls are TRBV10-3 and TRBJ2-5, with D perhaps TRBD1 or TRBD2 (5 bases each). This receptor was taken from an adult with an advanced solid tumor such as melanoma, head and neck, liver or kidney cancer. The CDR3 sequence is CANAEGEGETQYF. The CDR3 DNA reads as TGTGCCAACGCCGAGGGCGAGGGGGAGACCCAGTACTTC.